The present entry profiles one T cell receptor (beta chain) with its context. Its antigen is not known. Three rounds of nested PCR, following a modified ARM-PCR protocol, produced the TCRbeta library. Each CDR3 protein is one row after TCRdb ran MiXCR on the multiplex PCR reads. Of tens of thousands of distinct CDR3 sequences in the sample, roughly three fifths were seen once. The data are from a study of tumor and adjacent non-tumor tissue in lung cancer. As for the study in general: About 4.17 million productive TCRbeta reads were obtained per sample on average.

V was shortened by 1 base and J by 2 bases, with 20 bases between the two germline ends. The CDR3 length is 18 residues. Per germline, CDR1 SGHNT and CDR2 YYREEE (reference sequence). No cell sorting was done before RNA was extracted from the tissue. Newly diagnosed lung cancer patients had thoracic surgery in China, August–late 2014, without prior chemotherapy. Study-level findings and limits: In normal lung, the top 100 clones were significantly more dominant than in tumor.

The J gene is TRBJ2-3, the V gene TRBV5-4; D assignment may be TRBD1 or TRBD2 (7 bases each). The TCR comes from a man between 45 and 60 years old with non-small cell lung cancer. Sample: lung tumor tissue. The CDR3 region is CASSLYRGLSGYTDTQYF. In DNA, the CDR3 is TGTGCCAGCAGCTTGTACAGGGGACTATCGGGGTACACAGATACGCAGTATTTT. The full variable domain, rest sourced from reference TRBV5-4 and TRBJ2-3, is ETGVTQSPTHLIKTRGQQVTLRCSSQSGHNTVSWYQQALGQGPQFIFQYYREEENGRGNFPPRFSGLQFPNYSSELNVNALELDDSALYLCASSLYRGLSGYTDTQYFGPGTRLTVL.